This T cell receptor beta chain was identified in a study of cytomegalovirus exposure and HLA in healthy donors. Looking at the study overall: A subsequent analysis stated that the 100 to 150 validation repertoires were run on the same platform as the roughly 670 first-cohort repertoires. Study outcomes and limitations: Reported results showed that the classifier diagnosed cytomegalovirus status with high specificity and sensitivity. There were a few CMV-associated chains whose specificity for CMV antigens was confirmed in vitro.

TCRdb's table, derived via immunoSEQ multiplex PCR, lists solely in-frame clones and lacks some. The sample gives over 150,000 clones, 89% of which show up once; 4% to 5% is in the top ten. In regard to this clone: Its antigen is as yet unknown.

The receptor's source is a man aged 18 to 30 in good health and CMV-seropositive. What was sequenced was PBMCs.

CDR3 loop: CASSWDRDSYEQYF. CDR3 DNA sequence: TGTGCCAGCAGCTGGGACAGGGATTCCTACGAGCAGTACTTC. The genes are TRBV2 and TRBJ2-7, with TRBD1 matching 9 bases. Looked up from germline, CDR1 is SNHLY and CDR2 is FYNNEI. The CDR3 loop spans 14 amino acids. V trimming: 6 bases; J trimming: 1 base; junction bases outside the gene matches: 4.